This is a list of T cell receptor beta chains from one sample in a study of cytomegalovirus exposure and HLA in healthy donors. Assay: immunoSEQ multiplex PCR; the TCRdb copy retains only in-frame clones and omits some. In total, the table holds fewer than 150,000 clones. The sequenced material came from PBMCs. These receptors were obtained from a man aged 18 to 30 in good health and CMV-seronegative. Both conserved end residues are part of each CDR3. A D gene is named only where the DNA matches it firmly.

TRBJ2-7	TRBV19	TRBD1	CASGQGAVHEQYF	TGTGCGTCGGGACAGGGGGCCGTCCACGAGCAGTACTTC
TRBJ2-1	TRBV18	TRBD2	CASSPPLAGPYNEQFF	TGTGCCAGCTCACCACCTCTAGCGGGACCTTACAATGAGCAGTTCTTC
TRBJ2-2	TRBV7-3	NA	CASSLSSSGELFF	TGTGCCAGCAGCTTATCTTCCTCTGGGGAGCTGTTTTTT
TRBJ1-1	TRBV7-9	NA	CASSSRTAEAFF	TGTGCCAGCAGCTCCCGTACGGCTGAAGCTTTCTTT
TRBJ1-5	TRBV7-2	NA	CASSPQRGSQPQHF	TGTGCCAGCAGCCCCCAGCGAGGGAGTCAGCCCCAGCATTTT
TRBJ1-5	TRBV15	TRBD1	CATSTRGQQPQHF	TGTGCCACCAGCACCAGGGGGCAACAGCCCCAGCATTTT
TRBJ1-2	TRBV5-6	TRBD1	CASSVIRVTGGLRYGYTF	TGTGCCAGCAGTGTTATTAGGGTCACAGGGGGCTTGCGGTATGGCTACACCTTC
TRBJ2-7	TRBV4-1	NA	CASSQEGRGYEQYF	TGCGCCAGCAGCCAAGAAGGCAGGGGCTACGAGCAGTACTTC
TRBJ2-7	TRBV7-9	TRBD1	CASSPVAGTGGAYEQYF	TGTGCCAGCAGCCCAGTCGCCGGAACAGGGGGAGCCTACGAGCAGTACTTC
TRBJ2-7	TRBV10-2	NA	CASSAGGYSEQYF	TGCGCCAGCAGCGCCGGGGGATACAGCGAGCAGTACTTC
TRBJ1-2	TRBV9	NA	CASSVRDSYGYTF	TGTGCCAGCAGCGTTAGGGACTCCTATGGCTACACCTTC
TRBJ2-3	TRBV5-5	NA	CASSLAQGRTDTQYF	TGTGCCAGCAGCTTGGCGCAGGGCCGCACAGATACGCAGTATTTT
TRBJ2-2	TRBV7-6	NA	CASSQGTTAGELFF	TGTGCCAGCAGCCAGGGGACCACGGCCGGGGAGCTGTTTTTT
TRBJ2-7	TRBV5-4	TRBD2	CASSPGLAGVFIHEQYF	TGTGCCAGCAGCCCCGGACTAGCGGGTGTATTCATCCACGAGCAGTACTTC
TRBJ1-1	TRBV7-8	NA	CASSPGTEAFF	TGTGCCAGCAGCCCCGGGACAGAAGCTTTCTTT
TRBJ2-3	TRBV15	NA	CATSRDMVGTDTQYF	TGTGCCACCAGCAGAGATATGGTAGGCACAGATACGCAGTATTTT
TRBJ2-4	TRBV7-2	TRBD1	CASSTHRGLKNIQYF	TGTGCCAGCAGCACCCACAGGGGGCTCAAAAACATTCAGTACTTC
TRBJ1-1	TRBV5-6	TRBD1	CASSPGQGPLAFF	TGTGCCAGCAGCCCCGGACAGGGACCTTTGGCTTTCTTT
TRBJ2-1	TRBV6-4	TRBD1	CASKATQGAYNEQFF	TGTGCCAGCAAGGCTACCCAGGGGGCATACAATGAGCAGTTCTTC
TRBJ2-5	TRBV6-1	NA	CASSERGHQETQYF	TGTGCCAGCAGTGAGCGGGGGCACCAAGAGACCCAGTACTTC
TRBJ2-3	TRBV5-1	NA	CASSLDVLTDTQYF	TGCGCCAGCAGCTTGGATGTTCTAACAGATACGCAGTATTTT
TRBJ1-2	TRBV29-1	NA	CSVDSLGGSGYTF	TGCAGCGTTGATTCACTAGGGGGTAGTGGCTACACCTTC
TRBJ2-3	TRBV18	TRBD2	CASSRTSGDTDTQYF	TGTGCCAGCTCACGGACTAGCGGGGACACAGATACGCAGTATTTT
TRBJ1-1	TRBV19	TRBD1	CASRQGPTEAFF	TGTGCCAGTAGACAGGGGCCCACTGAAGCTTTCTTT
TRBJ2-7	TRBV9	TRBD2	CASGGLVEQYF	TGTGCCAGCGGTGGACTAGTTGAGCAGTACTTC
TRBJ1-2	TRBV19	NA	CASSISNSYGYTF	TGTGCCAGTAGTATCTCAAACAGCTATGGCTACACCTTC
TRBJ1-1	TRBV19	TRBD1	CATQGVNTEAFF	TGTGCCACACAGGGGGTGAACACTGAAGCTTTCTTT
TRBJ2-3	TRBV5-8	NA	CASSLEHWDTQYF	TGTGCCAGCAGCCTAGAGCATTGGGATACGCAGTATTTT
TRBJ2-3	TRBV10-1	TRBD2	CASSDSLAGGGTGTQYF	TGCGCCAGCAGTGACTCCTTAGCGGGGGGAGGCACAGGTACGCAGTATTTT
TRBJ1-2	TRBV6-6	NA	CAISRGGDYGYTF	TGTGCCATCTCTAGGGGAGGGGACTATGGCTACACCTTC
TRBJ2-7	TRBV10-1	TRBD1	CANNRTGGARTVYEQYF	TGCGCCAACAACCGTACAGGGGGCGCGCGGACCGTCTACGAGCAGTACTTC
TRBJ2-2	TRBV28	TRBD2	CASSGSRGLAGNTGELFF	TGTGCCAGCAGTGGGTCTCGGGGACTAGCGGGAAACACCGGGGAGCTGTTTTTT
TRBJ2-2	TRBV6-1	TRBD2	CASSELAGGTGELFF	TGTGCCAGCAGTGAACTAGCGGGAGGCACCGGGGAGCTGTTTTTT
TRBJ2-1	TRBV10-2	TRBD2	CASSVLAEYNEQFF	TGCGCCAGCAGTGTTCTAGCGGAATACAATGAGCAGTTCTTC
TRBJ2-2	TRBV5-1	TRBD1	CASSFRDRNTGELFF	TGCGCCAGCAGCTTCCGGGACAGGAATACCGGGGAGCTGTTTTTT
TRBJ2-3	TRBV7-9	NA	CASSFGEVTSTDTQYF	TGTGCCAGCAGCTTTGGCGAGGTTACTAGCACAGATACGCAGTATTTT
TRBJ2-3	TRBV29-1	NA	CSVDEGTDTQYF	TGCAGCGTTGACGAGGGAACAGATACGCAGTATTTT
TRBJ2-7	TRBV15	NA	CATSRDLVAGTSYEQYF	TGTGCCACCAGCAGAGATCTGGTGGCAGGAACTAGCTACGAGCAGTACTTC
TRBJ2-1	TRBV6-5	TRBD1	CASRRTGLVDEQFF	TGTGCCAGCAGGAGGACAGGGCTGGTGGATGAGCAGTTCTTC
TRBJ2-1	TRBV7-6	TRBD1	CASSYDRVNEQFF	TGTGCCAGCAGCTACGACAGGGTCAATGAGCAGTTCTTC
TRBJ2-5	TRBV5-1	TRBD1	CASSLRQGVRETQYF	TGCGCCAGCAGCTTAAGACAGGGCGTTCGAGAGACCCAGTACTTC
TRBJ1-2	TRBV27	NA	CASSPGRGYGYTF	TGTGCCAGCAGTCCAGGTAGGGGCTATGGCTACACCTTC
TRBJ2-2	TRBV15	TRBD1	CATSITGGAGELFF	TGTGCCACCAGCATAACAGGGGGCGCCGGGGAGCTGTTTTTT
TRBJ2-1	TRBV6-5	TRBD2	CASSYSGTSANEQFF	TGTGCCAGCAGTTACTCCGGGACTAGCGCAAATGAGCAGTTCTTC
TRBJ2-7	TRBV11-2	TRBD1	CASSSYGQGYEQYF	TGTGCCAGCAGCTCCTACGGACAGGGCTACGAGCAGTACTTC
TRBJ1-4	TRBV21-1	NA	CASRGQGRCEKLFF	TGTGCCAGCAGGGGCCAGGGGCGGTGTGAAAAACTGTTTTTT
TRBJ2-1	TRBV19	TRBD2	CASSKGLDGAKEQFF	TGTGCCAGTAGTAAGGGACTAGATGGGGCAAAGGAGCAGTTCTTC
TRBJ1-1	TRBV5-6	TRBD1	CASSLGQGAAEAFF	TGTGCCAGCAGCTTGGGACAGGGGGCGGCTGAAGCTTTCTTT
TRBJ2-7	TRBV7-2	NA	CASSLERNYEQYF	TGTGCCAGCAGCTTAGAGCGGAATTACGAGCAGTACTTC
TRBJ2-7	TRBV5-1	NA	CASSLDSSEQYF	TGCGCCAGCAGCTTGGACTCCTCGGAGCAGTACTTC
TRBJ2-5	TRBV6-5	NA	CASSSSFLETQYF	TGTGCCAGCAGTTCCTCTTTCTTAGAGACCCAGTACTTC
TRBJ1-5	TRBV27	TRBD1	CASSQDRGGNQPQHF	TGTGCCAGCAGCCAGGACAGGGGCGGCAATCAGCCCCAGCATTTT
TRBJ2-5	TRBV14	NA	CASSQEIGVGETQYF	TGTGCCAGCAGCCAAGAGATAGGGGTAGGGGAGACCCAGTACTTC